These 25 T cell receptor beta chains originate from one sample sequenced in a study of control samples from healthy donors and cancer patients. Clones were sequenced by immunoSEQ multiplex PCR, and TCRdb holds only the in-frame ones, with some missing. Of 140,000 to 150,000 clones in the sample, roughly 90% were seen once. The sequenced material came from blood. These TCRs come from a man aged 25-45 years in good health.

This chain uses TRBV4-1 with TRBJ2-1, with D possibly TRBD2 on 6 matching bases. CDR3 length: 15 residues. Germline-derived CDR1 and CDR2 are MGHRA and YSYEKL. V lost 1 base, J lost 2 bases, and 9 bases lay in between. In DNA, the CDR3 is TGCGCCAGCAGCCAAGTTGGGGGGACCTACAATGAGCAGTTCTTC. Translation: CASSQVGGTYNEQFF.

The chain has TRBV7-3 and TRBJ1-2; TRBD1 matches at 12 bases. Trimming cost V 0 bases and J 2 bases; bases outside gene matches: 1. The CDR3 contains 16 residues. Germline assignment: CDR1 SGHTA and CDR2 FQGTGA. The CDR3, as DNA: TGTGCCAGCAGCTTAACTGGGACAGGGGGCAACTATGGCTACACCTTC. Its translation: CASSLTGTGGNYGYTF.

The genes are TRBV6-1 and TRBJ2-7, with 8 bases identical to TRBD2. The germline CDR1 and CDR2 sequences are MNHNS and SASEGT. Trimming at V came to 2 bases and at J to 2 bases, leaving 23 bases not matched to a gene. The CDR3 loop spans 21 amino acids. CDR3 region: CASSERSHLSSGATFTYEQYF. CDR3 bases: TGTGCCAGCAGTGAAAGAAGTCACCTTAGTAGCGGGGCGACCTTCACCTACGAGCAGTACTTC.

V gene TRBV3-1 (or the pseudogene TRBV3-2) combines with J gene TRBJ2-3; 7 positions match TRBD2. Per the germline V gene, CDR1 is LGHDT and CDR2 is YNNKEL (reference sequence). This CDR3 spans 12 amino acids. Unmatched junction bases numbered 1, after V lost 1 base and J lost 9 bases. DNA for the CDR3: TGTGCCAGCAGCCAAGTCGGGGGGACGCAGTATTTT. Translation gives CASSQVGGTQYF.

The chain's CDR3 is CATSDFFQETQYF. Written as DNA, the CDR3 is TGTGCCACCAGTGATTTCTTCCAAGAGACCCAGTACTTC. The chain recombines TRBV24-1 with TRBJ2-5; unclear D gene. The CDR3 sequence is 13 residues long. Germline CDR1 reads KGHDR; CDR2 reads SFDVKD. The germline V and J ends were trimmed by 1 base and 1 base, with 3 bases remaining between them.

The CDR3 protein is CASSVAGTSVHEQYF. The CDR3 region has the DNA TGTGCCAGCAGCGTCGCCGGGACTAGCGTCCACGAGCAGTACTTC. The gene calls are TRBV9 and TRBJ2-7; 10 bases align to TRBD2. The CDR3 covers 15 residues. V shed 2 bases, J shed 5 bases, and the junction held 7 bases outside the gene matches. Germline V gene data show CDR1 as SGDLS and CDR2 as YYNGEE. Supplemented by reference TRBV9 and TRBJ2-7, the full variable domain reads DSGVTQTPKHLITATGQRVTLRCSPRSGDLSVYWYQQSLDQGLQFLIQYYNGEERAKGNILERFSAQQFPDLHSELNLSSLELGDSALYFCASSVAGTSVHEQYFGPGTRLTVT.

The chain recombines TRBV19 with TRBJ1-5, with no clear D. The germline gives CDR1 LNHDA, CDR2 SQIVND (reference sequence). The CDR3 totals 14 residues. V dropped 7 bases and J dropped 6 bases, with 16 bases sitting between them. The chain's CDR3 is CASTGEGRSQPQHF. The CDR3 DNA sequence: TGTGCCAGTACCGGAGAGGGCAGGTCTCAGCCCCAGCATTTT.

This rearrangement joins TRBV7-2 to TRBJ1-1, with a weak D call TRBD1 (5 bases). CDR1 and CDR2 from the germline V gene are SGHTA and FQGNSA. V lost 5 bases, J lost 5 bases, and 18 bases lay in between. The CDR3 length is 15 residues. CDR3 sequence (DNA): TGTGCCAGCAGCGAAAGGACACCACTTTGGACTGAAGCTTTCTTT. Translating gives CASSERTPLWTEAFF.

The chain uses TRBV2 and TRBJ1-6; possibly TRBD1 for D (6 bases). Germline V gives CDR1 SNHLY, CDR2 FYNNEI. There are 13 residues in the CDR3. The V and J ends lost 1 base and 10 bases respectively, with 8 bases between them. In nucleotides, the CDR3 is TGTGCCAGCAGTGAAGACAGGGACTCACCCCTCCACTTT. Amino acids: CASSEDRDSPLHF.

The J gene is TRBJ2-2, the V gene TRBV29-1, with D uncertain. CDR1 and CDR2 (germline): SQVTM, ANQGSEA. The CDR3 runs 11 residues. V shed 7 bases and J shed 1 base, with 4 bases lying between them. CDR3 sequence (DNA): TGCAGCGGTCAGAACACCGGGGAGCTGTTTTTT. It yields the protein CSGQNTGELFF.

This rearrangement joins TRBV29-1 to TRBJ2-5; tentatively, D is TRBD1 (6 bases). V lost 1 base, J lost 5 bases, and 14 bases lay in between. Germline V lookup: CDR1 SQVTM, CDR2 ANQGSEA. CDR3 size: 14 residues. The CDR3 protein is CSVEGDTLAETQYF. Here the CDR3 DNA reads TGCAGCGTTGAAGGGGACACTTTGGCGGAGACCCAGTACTTC.

The chain couples TRBV6-2 or TRBV6-3 to TRBJ2-2; D gene unclear. Per germline, CDR1 MNHEY and CDR2 SVGEGT. This CDR3 region has 15 residues. Trimming cost V 2 bases and J 5 bases, with 12 bases left between them. CDR3 region: CASSYSRVRTGELFF. The CDR3 DNA follows: TGTGCCAGCAGTTACAGTAGGGTTCGGACCGGGGAGCTGTTTTTT.

This chain uses TRBV2 with TRBJ2-1; TRBD2 agrees at 8 bases. The CDR3 sequence is 15 residues long. The germline gives CDR1 SNHLY, CDR2 FYNNEI. Unmatched junction bases numbered 14, after V lost 7 bases and J lost 9 bases. CDR3 in DNA: TGTGCCAGCAAGTTCGGAACGGGGGGGCCAGGTGAGCAGTTCTTC. Translation gives CASKFGTGGPGEQFF.

CDR3 bases: TGTGCCAGCAGTTACTCGAAGCGCAGGGGGAGTTGCGGCTACACCTTC. It specifies CASSYSKRRGSCGYTF. The chain recombines TRBV6-6 with TRBJ1-2; 7 nucleotides line up with TRBD1. The CDR3 has 16 residues. V shed 0 bases and J 8 bases; nucleotides not matched to a gene: 12. Germline V gene sequence: CDR1 MNHNY, CDR2 SVGAGI (reference sequence).

The chain uses TRBV9 and TRBJ1-5, with TRBD1 matching 8 bases. J gave up 7 bases and V 2 bases, and 5 bases lay outside the gene matches. The germline V gene has CDR1 SGDLS and CDR2 YYNGEE. The CDR3 length is 14 residues. DNA of the CDR3: TGTGCCAGCAGCGTTAGACAGGGGCGGCAGCCCCAGCATTTT. It yields the protein CASSVRQGRQPQHF.

This chain links TRBV7-9 with TRBJ2-7, with D perhaps matching TRBD2 (5 bases). Germline V lookup: CDR1 SEHNR, CDR2 FQNEAQ (reference sequence). The V gene lost 5 bases and the J gene lost 5 bases, with 19 bases spanning the gap. This CDR3 has 15 amino acids. CDR3 bases: TGTGCCAGCAGCCATACTCGGGATCGGCAGCACGAGCAGTACTTC. Translated, it gives CASSHTRDRQHEQYF.

This chain joins TRBV30 and TRBJ2-7; TRBD2 agrees at 8 bases. The CDR3 is made up of 14 amino acids. Looked up from germline, CDR1 is GTSNPN and CDR2 is SVGIG (reference sequence). V shed 8 bases, J shed 1 base, and the junction held 10 bases outside the gene matches. Here the CDR3 reads CAHKAGAGSYEQYF. The CDR3 nucleotides are TGTGCCCACAAAGCGGGAGCGGGTTCCTACGAGCAGTACTTC.

The rearrangement links TRBV29-1 to TRBJ1-4; D ambiguous. With 1 base removed from V and 2 bases from J, the gap between germline ends came to 8 bases. Germline CDR1 and CDR2: SQVTM and ANQGSEA. This CDR3 has 14 amino acids. CDR3 region: CSVEGAGTNEKLFF. As DNA, the CDR3 is TGCAGCGTTGAAGGGGCGGGGACTAATGAAAAACTGTTTTTT. Full variable domain (outside the CDR3, taken from reference TRBV29-1 and TRBJ1-4): SAVISQKPSRDICQRGTSLTIQCQVDSQVTMMFWYRQQPGQSLTLIATANQGSEATYESGFVIDKFPISRPNLTFSTLTVSNMSPEDSSIYLCSVEGAGTNEKLFFGSGTQLSVL.

This clone was detected a few times. This CDR3 is CASNPLTDTQYF. CDR3 in DNA: TGTGCCAGCAACCCCCTCACAGATACGCAGTATTTT. The chain uses TRBV12-3 or TRBV12-4 and TRBJ2-3; D unclear. This CDR3 contains 12 residues. Trimming left V 7 bases short and J 2 bases short, with 7 bases between.

In regard to this clone: An end of the junction differs from the germline gene, which may be a read error. The rearrangement joins TRBV7-7 to TRBJ2-2; possibly TRBD2 for D (7 bases). From germline, CDR1 is SSHAT and CDR2 FNYEAQ (reference sequence). This CDR3 has 13 residues. The CDR3 DNA sequence: TGTGCTAGCAGGGGAGGGCCCACCGGGGAGCTGTTTTTT. Amino acids: CASRGGPTGELFF. The whole variable domain, filled in from reference TRBV7-7 and TRBJ2-2, reads GAGVSQSPRYKVTKRGQDVTLRCDPISSHATLYWYQQALGQGPEFLTYFNYEAQPDKSGLPSDRFSAERPEGSISTLTIQRTEQRDSAMYRCASRGGPTGELFFGEGSRLTVL.

The chain carries TRBV19 and TRBJ1-2, with D hard to call. CDR1 and CDR2 (germline): LNHDA, SQIVND (reference sequence). CDR3 length: 13 residues. Between the trimmed V and J ends, which lost 2 bases and 0 bases, there was a span of 4 bases. CDR3 loop: CASSIQPNYGYTF. In DNA, the CDR3 is TGTGCCAGTAGTATACAGCCTAACTATGGCTACACCTTC.

The chain couples TRBV11-3 to TRBJ2-7; 9 nucleotides agree with TRBD2. Germline V lookup: CDR1 SGHNT, CDR2 YENEEA. V trimming: 5 bases; J trimming: 6 bases; junction bases outside the gene matches: 8. The CDR3 runs to 14 residues. CDR3 amino acids: CASSPRREGVEQYF. In nucleotides, the CDR3 is TGTGCCAGCAGCCCTAGGCGGGAGGGCGTCGAGCAGTACTTC.

The J gene is TRBJ1-2, the V gene TRBV30; no clear D gene. This CDR3 has 12 amino acids. V was pared by 0 bases and J by 9 bases, with 11 bases between. Germline CDR1 GTSNPN, CDR2 SVGIG (reference sequence). CDR3 DNA: TGTGCCTGGAGTGTACGGGGTAGTAGCTACACCTTC. Protein: CAWSVRGSSYTF. Filled out from reference TRBV30 and TRBJ1-2, the complete variable domain reads SQTIHQWPATLVQPVGSPLSLECTVEGTSNPNLYWYRQAAGRGLQLLFYSVGIGQISSEVPQNLSASRPQDRQFILSSKKLLLSDSGFYLCAWSVRGSSYTFGSGTRLTVV.

This clone was observed a few times. The chain recombines TRBV27 with TRBJ2-3; 10 positions match TRBD2. The CDR3 spans 16 residues. Germline CDR1 and CDR2: MNHEY and SMNVEV (reference sequence). The V segment lost 2 bases and the J segment 3 bases; nucleotides outside the gene matches: 5. The chain's CDR3 is CASSLRVAGGTDTQYF. The CDR3, as DNA: TGTGCCAGCAGTTTAAGAGTAGCGGGAGGAACAGATACGCAGTATTTT.

This clone was observed a single time. The chain joins TRBV12-5 to TRBJ1-1; 12 bases agree with TRBD1. The CDR3 totals 16 residues. The germline V gene encodes CDR1 LGHNT and CDR2 FRNRAP. The junction had 4 bases not matched to a gene; V was cut back by 5 bases and J by 0 bases. The CDR3 sequence: CASGPGQGALNTEAFF. In nucleotides, the CDR3 is TGTGCTAGTGGTCCGGGACAGGGGGCTCTGAACACTGAAGCTTTCTTT. The variable domain in full, completed from reference TRBV12-5 and TRBJ1-1, reads DARVTQTPRHKVTEMGQEVTMRCQPILGHNTVFWYRQTMMQGLELLAYFRNRAPLDDSGMPKDRFSAEMPDATLATLKIQPSEPRDSAVYFCASGPGQGALNTEAFFGQGTRLTVV.